This T cell receptor beta chain was observed in a study of blood T cell repertoires in COVID-19. Study in general: Samples taken during acute and convalescent COVID-19 were collected in the United States, Italy and Spain. Sample material is recorded as cDNA or gDNA derived from T cells, B-cell-depleted T cells, or PBMCs.

Authors' methods: Reference gene primer amplification yielded estimated nucleated cell counts. Data came from immunoSEQ multiplex PCR; TCRdb stores just in-frame clones and leaves some out. The V and J calls and the clone size are those of that table, but D and trimming were determined from the DNA. Among 27,000 or so clones listed, around nine tenths were seen once. This CDR3 spans 16 amino acids. Germline trimming cut 3 bases from V and 2 bases from J; bases unmatched to any gene: 6. Germline V gives CDR1 KGHSH, CDR2 LQKENI. Sequenced input: peripheral blood. The chain uses TRBV18 and TRBJ1-4; TRBD1 agrees at 7 bases. This receptor was obtained from a human donor in a cohort sampled during active COVID-19. CDR3 amino acids: CASSPRQGRTNEKLFF. The CDR3, as DNA: TGTGCCAGCTCACCTCGACAGGGTCGGACTAATGAAAAACTGTTTTTT.